This TCR beta chain was retrieved from a study of cytomegalovirus exposure and HLA in healthy donors. Study-wide findings and caveats: Later work associated roughly 15,000 TCR beta sequences with HLA alleles at 0.05 false discovery rate. Across donors, sequencing depth was assumed by presence/absence analyses to be roughly uniform.

Primers included in the PCR were 60 Vbeta and 13 Jbeta primers. Some clones are missing from TCRdb's copy, which holds only in-frame ones; the method was immunoSEQ multiplex PCR. The repertoire includes approximately 79,000 clones, about three quarters of them detected once, and roughly 1.9% sits in the top ten. In regard to this clone: No antigen is known for it.

Germline V gives CDR1 GTSNPN, CDR2 SVGIG (reference sequence). The CDR3 consists of 13 residues. V gave up 3 bases and J gave up 6 bases, with 12 bases separating them. The chain carries TRBV30 and TRBJ1-5; no reliable D call. This receptor was taken from a boy younger than 18 in good health and CMV-seronegative. Sequenced input: PBMCs. This CDR3 reads CAWRAGFGQPQHF. CDR3 bases: TGTGCCTGGAGGGCAGGTTTCGGTCAGCCCCAGCATTTT.